This TCR beta chain comes out of a study of cytomegalovirus exposure and HLA in healthy donors. Broader study findings: Cytomegalovirus association was listed for roughly 160 TCR beta chains.

This clone was seen just once. Antigen unknown. Both 60 Vbeta primers and 13 Jbeta primers went into the PCR. Some clones are missing from TCRdb's copy, which holds only in-frame ones; the method was immunoSEQ multiplex PCR. The table lists approximately 140,000 clones, 79% of them singletons, with 5% to 6.5% in the top ten. The CDR3 contains 16 residues. Germline lookup yields CDR1 ENHRY and CDR2 SYGVKD. Trimming shortened V by 0 bases and J by 8 bases, and 19 bases separated the two germline ends. The gene calls are TRBV10-3 and TRBJ1-2; tentative D call: TRBD1 (5 bases). The sequencing sample was made of PBMCs. This TCR was sampled from a man in his forties or fifties in good health and CMV-seropositive. The DNA of the CDR3 is TGTGCCATCAGTGAGTCCGGACACAGCGACCTGGGCGGCTACACCTTC. The encoded protein is CAISESGHSDLGGYTF.